The 9 T cell receptor beta chains presented below share a single source sample, sequenced in a study of shared clonotypes between healthy human individuals. The naive CD8 fraction comprised CD45RO-negative cells positively selected for CCR7 and excluded terminally differentiated effector memory CD45RA+ cells. Assay used: immunoSEQ multiplex PCR; TCRdb lists only in-frame clones, some missing. The table records 550,000 to 650,000 clones, around 96% of them present only once. The specimen was naive CD8+ T cells sorted from blood. The receptors originated from a woman aged 25 to 39 in good health.

This chain links TRBV5-1 with TRBJ2-1, with D unclear. V dropped 4 bases and J dropped 7 bases, with 21 bases sitting between them. CDR3 length: 16 residues. Germline V CDR1 and CDR2: SGHRS, YFSETQ. The CDR3 spells CASSHSYVPPRNEQFF. CDR3 bases: TGCGCCAGCAGCCATTCCTATGTCCCTCCTCGGAATGAGCAGTTCTTC.

The genes are TRBV5-6 and TRBJ2-1; TRBD1 matches 11 bases. Germline CDR1 is SGHDT and CDR2 is YYEEEE. This CDR3 comprises 16 residues. V shed 0 bases and J 4 bases; nucleotides not matched to a gene: 3. The CDR3 DNA follows: TGTGCCAGCAGCTTGGCCGGGACAGGGGGGTACAATGAGCAGTTCTTC. Its translation is CASSLAGTGGYNEQFF.

The chain couples TRBV23-1 to TRBJ2-1; D may be TRBD1 (6 bases). TRBV23-1 belongs to the ORF category, with a function that is uncertain. Trimming cost V 2 bases and J 2 bases, with 28 bases left between them. The CDR3 extends over 21 amino acids. The CDR3 loop is CASSQIPGGFGTFFAYNEQFF. For the CDR3, the DNA is TGCGCCAGCAGTCAAATCCCCGGAGGTTTCGGGACATTTTTCGCCTACAATGAGCAGTTCTTC.

The V gene is TRBV4-1, the J gene TRBJ2-7; no clear D. CDR3 size: 13 residues. V was trimmed by 3 bases and J by 6 bases, leaving 12 bases between them. The germline V gene has CDR1 MGHRA and CDR2 YSYEKL. The chain's CDR3 is CASSHPTRSEQYF. In nucleotides, the CDR3 is TGCGCCAGCAGCCATCCTACCCGCTCCGAGCAGTACTTC.

The chain links TRBV5-4 to TRBJ2-7; D remains unclear. Between the trimmed V and J ends, which lost 0 bases and 2 bases, there was a span of 9 bases. CDR1 is SGHNT, CDR2 YYREEE, per germline (reference sequence). The length of the CDR3 is 14 residues. CDR3 coding DNA: TGTGCCAGCAGCTTGGAGACATCGCCCTACGAGCAGTACTTC. Protein sequence: CASSLETSPYEQYF.

V is TRBV5-1 and J is TRBJ2-2, with 9 nucleotides matching TRBD2. The CDR3 spans 16 residues. Trimming removed 4 bases from V and 0 bases from J; junction bases left unmatched: 4. CDR1 is SGHRS, CDR2 YFSETQ, per germline. The CDR3 region has the DNA TGCGCCAGCAGCACACTAGCGGGCGCGAACACCGGGGAGCTGTTTTTT. Its translation: CASSTLAGANTGELFF.

The chain joins TRBV11-2 to TRBJ2-1; TRBD1 is a possible D gene (6 bases). CDR1 and CDR2 (germline): SGHAT, FQNNGV. The CDR3 extends over 16 amino acids. The V and J ends lost 5 bases and 4 bases respectively, with 18 bases between them. Here the CDR3 DNA reads TGTGCCAGCAGCCCGTCCTCCAGGACAGCTTACAATGAGCAGTTCTTC. This codes for CASSPSSRTAYNEQFF.

The chain employs TRBV5-5 and TRBJ2-7; TRBD2 aligns across 8 bases. The germline V gene has CDR1 SGHKS and CDR2 YYEKEE (reference sequence). The CDR3 sequence is 13 residues long. J lost 3 bases, V lost 2 bases, and 1 base had no gene match. DNA for the CDR3: TGTGCCAGCAGCTTCGGGACTAGCTACGAGCAGTACTTC. It encodes CASSFGTSYEQYF.

The chain employs TRBV27 and TRBJ2-1; 12 nucleotides agree with TRBD2. Looked up from germline, CDR1 is MNHEY and CDR2 is SMNVEV (reference sequence). V was clipped by 4 bases and J by 4 bases; unmatched bases: 2. The CDR3 length is 15 residues. The CDR3 reads CASSWGLAGYNEQFF. The CDR3 DNA follows: TGTGCCAGCAGTTGGGGACTAGCGGGTTACAATGAGCAGTTCTTC.